A single sample gave rise to the 17 T cell receptor beta chains below, sequenced in a study of shared clonotypes between healthy human individuals. Only in-frame clones appear in the TCRdb table, and some are missing; sequencing was by immunoSEQ multiplex PCR. The sample carries about 2.1 million clones, roughly 95% recorded once. Positive CCR7 selection of CD45RO-negative cells yielded the naive CD8 cells, and terminally differentiated effector memory CD45RA+ cells were excluded. The sequencing input was naive CD8+ T cells from PBMCs. These receptors originate from a man aged 18 to 30 in good health. Some clones in this sample may be carry-over from other donors' samples.

The J gene is TRBJ2-2, the V gene TRBV29-1; 7 bases align to TRBD1. V was clipped by 8 bases and J by 2 bases; unmatched bases: 5. Germline V gene sequence: CDR1 SQVTM, CDR2 ANQGSEA. The CDR3 is made up of 13 amino acids. The DNA of the CDR3 is TGCAGCTCCCGGGACAGCAACACCGGGGAGCTGTTTTTT. Protein sequence: CSSRDSNTGELFF.

A single count supports this clone. The V call is TRBV29-1, the J call TRBJ2-5; no reliable D call. Germline lookup yields CDR1 SQVTM and CDR2 ANQGSEA. This CDR3 comprises 12 residues. V was pared by 4 bases and J by 2 bases, with 8 bases between. As DNA, the CDR3 is TGCAGCGTTGGCCCGTTACAAGAGACCCAGTACTTC. Encoded protein: CSVGPLQETQYF.

Note on this clone: Other DNA sequences in this specimen translate into the identical CDR3. The chain recombines TRBV27 with TRBJ2-7; TRBD1 is a possible D gene (7 bases). V was shortened by 3 bases and J by 3 bases, with 12 bases between the two germline ends. In germline, CDR1 is MNHEY, CDR2 SMNVEV (reference sequence). CDR3 size: 14 residues. The CDR3 here is CASSLEGALYEQYF. CDR3 sequence (DNA): TGTGCCAGCAGTTTGGAGGGGGCCCTCTACGAGCAGTACTTC.

The J gene is TRBJ2-5, the V gene TRBV7-9; 10 nucleotides agree with TRBD2. Germline CDR1 reads SEHNR; CDR2 reads FQNEAQ (reference sequence). Germline trimming cut 3 bases from V and 8 bases from J; bases unmatched to any gene: 6. This CDR3 is 14 amino acids long. Here the CDR3 DNA reads TGTGCCAGCAGCTTCTCTAGCGGGAGAGTCACCCAGTACTTC. Translated: CASSFSSGRVTQYF.

This chain uses TRBV20-1 with TRBJ2-7, with no clear D. There are 11 residues in the CDR3. Germline CDR1 and CDR2: DFQATT and SNEGSKA (reference sequence). V lost 0 bases to trimming and J lost 7 bases, with 7 bases between them. The CDR3: CSARDSLEQYF. DNA of the CDR3: TGCAGTGCTAGAGATTCCCTTGAGCAGTACTTC.

The chain joins TRBV15 to TRBJ2-6; D perhaps matches TRBD2 (6 bases). Germline assignment: CDR1 LNHNV and CDR2 YYDKDF (reference sequence). The germline V and J ends were trimmed by 5 bases and 10 bases, with 15 bases remaining between them. The CDR3 sequence is 14 residues long. The CDR3 sequence is CATSQEGRVNVLTF. The CDR3 DNA is TGTGCCACCAGCCAGGAGGGTCGGGTGAACGTCCTGACTTTC.

V gene TRBV7-9 combines with J gene TRBJ2-3; 8 bases align to TRBD2. The CDR3 sequence is 16 residues long. Per germline, CDR1 SEHNR and CDR2 FQNEAQ (reference sequence). After removal of 3 bases from V and 4 bases from J, the junction contained 9 bases not matched to a gene. The CDR3 bases are TGTGCCAGCAGCTTCCTTCCGGGACTAGTTTCAGATACGCAGTATTTT. This encodes CASSFLPGLVSDTQYF. Supplemented by reference TRBV7-9 and TRBJ2-3, the full variable domain reads DTGVSQNPRHKITKRGQNVTFRCDPISEHNRLYWYRQTLGQGPEFLTYFQNEAQLEKSRLLSDRFSAERPKGSFSTLEIQRTEQGDSAMYLCASSFLPGLVSDTQYFGPGTRLTVL.

The chain links TRBV11-2 to TRBJ2-1; D not resolved. Germline assignment: CDR1 SGHAT and CDR2 FQNNGV. V shed 3 bases and J shed 3 bases, with 21 bases lying between them. The CDR3 consists of 18 residues. This CDR3 reads CASSFLVGRSPVYNEQFF. In DNA form, the CDR3 reads TGTGCCAGCAGCTTTCTGGTGGGCCGATCCCCCGTCTACAATGAGCAGTTCTTC.

The rearrangement joins TRBV4-1 to TRBJ2-1; 9 bases map to TRBD1. Trimming at V came to 3 bases and at J to 4 bases, leaving 10 bases not matched to a gene. CDR3 length: 17 residues. Germline V gene lookup returns CDR1 MGHRA and CDR2 YSYEKL. The DNA of the CDR3 is TGCGCCAGCAGCCAGGTCATAGGACAGGGGCTTTACAATGAGCAGTTCTTC. Amino acid sequence: CASSQVIGQGLYNEQFF.

The genes are TRBV27 and TRBJ2-2, with D possibly being TRBD1 (5 bases). Germline lookup yields CDR1 MNHEY and CDR2 SMNVEV (reference sequence). V was cut by 5 bases and J by 5 bases, with 18 bases left in between. The length of the CDR3 is 16 residues. In nucleotides, the CDR3 is TGTGCCAGCAGTCCAAGGACACCTCTTTATACCGGGGAGCTGTTTTTT. Translation gives CASSPRTPLYTGELFF.

The V gene is TRBV10-3, the J gene TRBJ2-5, with TRBD2 matching over 9 bases. V was pared by 0 bases and J by 5 bases, with 7 bases of the junction left unmatched. The CDR3 sequence is 16 residues long. Germline loops: CDR1 ENHRY, CDR2 SYGVKD. The CDR3 nucleotides read TGTGCCATCAGTGAGTCAGCGGGACTAGCAGTGGAGACCCAGTACTTC. Its protein product is CAISESAGLAVETQYF.

This chain uses TRBV27 with TRBJ2-2; no clear D gene. The CDR3 extends over 16 amino acids. V shed 2 bases and J shed 6 bases, with 16 bases lying between them. Germline lookup yields CDR1 MNHEY and CDR2 SMNVEV (reference sequence). The CDR3 DNA sequence: TGTGCCAGCAGTTTACTCCGCAACGACGGGCCCGGGGAGCTGTTTTTT. Translating it yields CASSLLRNDGPGELFF.

The chain links TRBV9 to TRBJ1-2, with D possibly being TRBD1 (5 bases). V lost 3 bases and J 6 bases, leaving 18 bases between the germline ends. The CDR3 covers 15 residues. The germline CDR1 and CDR2 sequences are SGDLS and YYNGEE. DNA of the CDR3: TGTGCCAGCAGCGAACCGGGACGGCTGTTCGATGGCTACACCTTC. Its protein product is CASSEPGRLFDGYTF. The whole variable domain, remainder taken from reference TRBV9 and TRBJ1-2, is DSGVTQTPKHLITATGQRVTLRCSPRSGDLSVYWYQQSLDQGLQFLIQYYNGEERAKGNILERFSAQQFPDLHSELNLSSLELGDSALYFCASSEPGRLFDGYTFGSGTRLTVV.

The chain combines TRBV7-8 with TRBJ1-1; TRBD1 might be the D (6 bases). The ends were cut back, 4 bases at V and 4 bases at J, with 13 bases in the middle. Germline V gives CDR1 SGHVS, CDR2 FQNEAQ. The CDR3 is 14 residues long. CDR3 sequence (DNA): TGTGCCAGCAGCTACTACAGGGTTGTCACTGAAGCTTTCTTT. Translating gives CASSYYRVVTEAFF.

The chain carries TRBV9 and TRBJ2-1; possible D gene TRBD1, 6 bases. The CDR3 covers 15 residues. Between the trimmed V and J ends, which lost 3 bases and 4 bases, there was a span of 14 bases. The germline CDR1 and CDR2 sequences are SGDLS and YYNGEE. The CDR3 DNA reads as TGTGCCAGCAGCGAGACAGGCTGGGGATACAATGAGCAGTTCTTC. Residues: CASSETGWGYNEQFF.

The chain combines TRBV9 with TRBJ2-2, with D unclear. Trimming cost V 4 bases and J 4 bases, with 11 bases left between them. The CDR3 contains 14 residues. In germline, CDR1 is SGDLS, CDR2 YYNGEE. The CDR3 DNA is TGTGCCAGCAGCCCGTCGTTTAGCACCGGGGAGCTGTTTTTT. It encodes CASSPSFSTGELFF.

The table lists this clone with a count of one. The gene calls are TRBV5-1 and TRBJ2-7; the D gene is possibly TRBD1 (6 bases). The germline V gene has CDR1 SGHRS and CDR2 YFSETQ. V was clipped by 5 bases and J by 5 bases, with 20 bases between them. CDR3 length: 15 amino acids. The CDR3 here is CASSPLGGRKNEQYF. The CDR3 nucleotides are TGCGCCAGCAGTCCTCTAGGGGGAAGAAAAAACGAGCAGTACTTC.